Listed below are T cell receptor beta chains from one sample, sequenced in a study of PD-L1 blockade in urothelial cancer. The repertoire was sequenced with immunoSEQ multiplex PCR; TCRdb's copy has only in-frame clones and lacks some. In the table there are tens of thousands of clones, roughly 77% of which are singletons. Sequencing used PBMCs, obtained around atezolizumab (anti-PD-L1) treatment. These receptors originate from a man between 70 and 80 years old with urothelial cancer. Each CDR3 is given with its conserved first and last residue. The D gene is left open where the match is weak. Clone size is not always given. Where it is, it says once, few, many or a class for expanded clones.

TRBV6-5	-	TRBD1	TRBJ1-1	CASSYGVQGGTAFF	TGTGCCAGCAGTTACGGTGTTCAGGGGGGCACAGCTTTCTTT
TRBV11-3	-	TRBD2	TRBJ2-5	CASSLGRTSGGVETQYF	TGTGCCAGCAGCTTAGGACGGACTAGCGGAGGGGTGGAGACCCAGTACTTC
TRBV9	-	-	TRBJ2-3	CASSGAPRGDTQYF	TGTGCCAGCAGCGGAGCCCCTAGAGGAGATACGCAGTATTTT
TRBV7-2	-	-	TRBJ2-4	CASSSGRGSRNIQYF	TGTGCCAGCAGCTCCGGAAGGGGATCGCGCAACATTCAGTACTTC
TRBV28	few	-	TRBJ2-7	CASRPTTYEQYF	TGTGCCAGCAGACCTACCACCTACGAGCAGTACTTC
TRBV7-2	few	-	TRBJ2-5	CASSSLGQETQYF	TGTGCCAGCAGCTCACTGGGGCAGGAGACCCAGTACTTC
TRBV18	few	TRBD1	TRBJ2-7	CASSPGQGFGEQYF	TGTGCCAGCTCACCGGGACAGGGATTCGGCGAGCAGTACTTC
TRBV7-7	-	TRBD1	TRBJ1-2	CASSRPGQPYGYTF	TGTGCCAGCAGCCGGCCGGGACAGCCCTATGGCTACACCTTC
TRBV4-1	few	-	TRBJ2-1	CASSLLPPETFSNEQFF	TGCGCCAGCAGCCTATTACCTCCCGAGACATTTTCCAATGAGCAGTTCTTC
TRBV7-2	once	TRBD2	TRBJ2-4	CASGWASRGGRVKNIQYF	TGTGCCAGCGGGTGGGCGAGTCGGGGGGGCCGTGTCAAAAACATTCAGTACTTC
TRBV6-6	-	-	TRBJ1-6	CASSSRGYSPLHF	TGTGCCAGCAGCAGTCGAGGATATTCACCCCTCCACTTT
TRBV28	-	-	TRBJ2-1	CASSLYTGASYNEQFF	TGTGCCAGCAGTTTATATACGGGTGCCTCCTACAATGAGCAGTTCTTC
TRBV19	many	-	TRBJ2-3	CASGFRGEAQYF	TGTGCCAGTGGATTTCGGGGAGAGGCGCAGTATTTT
TRBV19	-	TRBD1	TRBJ2-7	CASSKSTGGAEQYF	TGTGCCAGTAGTAAGTCAACAGGGGGCGCTGAGCAGTACTTC
TRBV5-1	once	TRBD2	TRBJ2-1	CASSNRAGSVNEQFF	TGCGCCAGCAGCAACAGAGCGGGATCGGTCAATGAGCAGTTCTTC
TRBV2	few	-	TRBJ2-2	CASKQGNTGELFF	TGTGCCAGCAAACAGGGGAACACCGGGGAGCTGTTTTTT
TRBV4-3	few	TRBD2	TRBJ2-1	CASSQGLAGGEQFF	TGCGCCAGCAGCCAAGGCCTAGCCGGGGGGGAGCAGTTCTTC
TRBV7-6	-	-	TRBJ1-3	CASSLSQSDTIYF	TGTGCCAGCAGCTTGTCGCAGTCAGACACCATATATTTT
TRBV5-8	-	TRBD1	TRBJ2-7	CASSLAGTGAHEQYF	TGTGCCAGCAGCTTGGCCGGGACAGGGGCCCACGAGCAGTACTTC
TRBV19	many	-	TRBJ2-7	CASTPGGNSYEQYF	TGTGCCAGTACCCCGGGGGGCAACTCCTACGAGCAGTACTTC
TRBV10-3	-	-	TRBJ2-7	CAARKGKEGAEQYF	TGTGCCGCCAGGAAGGGGAAGGAGGGGGCCGAGCAGTACTTC
TRBV19	-	TRBD1	TRBJ1-5	CASGSGTGLQPQHF	TGTGCCAGTGGCTCCGGGACAGGGCTTCAGCCCCAGCATTTT
TRBV14	few	-	TRBJ1-2	CASSPLRWGGSGYTF	TGTGCCAGCAGCCCTCTCCGATGGGGGGGAAGCGGCTACACCTTC
TRBV14	-	-	TRBJ2-7	CASSQEPLTLSDEQYF	TGTGCCAGCAGCCAAGAGCCCTTGACCCTCAGCGACGAGCAGTACTTC
TRBV9	-	TRBD2	TRBJ2-5	CASSVGTSGRGARGETQYF	TGTGCCAGCAGCGTAGGGACTAGCGGGAGGGGAGCACGGGGGGAGACCCAGTACTTC
TRBV2	-	-	TRBJ2-7	CASSELYEQYF	TGTGCCAGCAGTGAACTCTACGAGCAGTACTTC
TRBV7-3	few	-	TRBJ2-7	CASSLLSGPYEQYF	TGTGCCAGCAGCTTATTGTCAGGGCCCTACGAGCAGTACTTC
TRBV2	-	TRBD1	TRBJ1-4	CASSLQGVHEKLFF	TGTGCCAGCAGTTTACAGGGGGTCCATGAAAAACTGTTTTTT
TRBV5-6	few	-	TRBJ2-7	CASSLVASPYEQYF	TGTGCCAGCAGCTTGGTCGCGTCGCCCTACGAGCAGTACTTC
TRBV5-1	-	TRBD1	TRBJ1-1	CASSTGTAPFEAFF	TGCGCCAGCAGCACCGGGACAGCTCCCTTTGAAGCTTTCTTT
TRBV5-6	few	-	TRBJ1-1	CASSLVAGAAEAFF	TGTGCCAGCAGCTTGGTGGCAGGGGCGGCTGAAGCTTTCTTT
TRBV9	-	TRBD2	TRBJ2-5	CASSAGLAGVIETQYF	TGTGCCAGCAGCGCCGGACTAGCGGGAGTTATAGAGACCCAGTACTTC
TRBV7-9	-	-	TRBJ1-2	CASSPLGGGATYGYTF	TGTGCCAGCAGCCCCCTAGGCGGGGGCGCCACCTATGGCTACACCTTC
TRBV2	-	-	TRBJ2-7	CASSEYEFQYF	TGTGCCAGCAGTGAATATGAGTTCCAGTACTTC
TRBV6-5	few	TRBD1	TRBJ2-7	CASSLNRGTFYEQYF	TGTGCCAGCAGTTTAAACAGGGGAACCTTCTACGAGCAGTACTTC
TRBV7-8	-	-	TRBJ2-7	CASSSYRVPPGYGQYF	TGTGCCAGCAGCTCATACCGGGTCCCGCCTGGTTATGGGCAGTACTTC
TRBV30	-	TRBD2	TRBJ2-6	CAWSQPGTSGTSGANVLTF	TGTGCCTGGAGTCAACCCGGGACTAGCGGGACCTCTGGGGCCAACGTCCTGACTTTC
TRBV30	-	TRBD1	TRBJ2-1	CAWSGTGHNEQFF	TGTGCCTGGAGTGGGACAGGTCACAATGAGCAGTTCTTC
TRBV7-9	many	-	TRBJ1-1	CASSFITDTEAFF	TGTGCCAGCAGCTTCATCACGGACACTGAAGCTTTCTTT
TRBV6-5	-	-	TRBJ2-7	CASSYSLDSSYEQYF	TGTGCCAGCAGTTACTCCTTGGACAGCTCCTACGAGCAGTACTTC
TRBV7-2	-	TRBD2	TRBJ2-1	CASSSLRRGRNHEQFF	TGTGCCAGCAGCTCCCTAAGGCGCGGGAGAAACCATGAGCAGTTCTTC